This T cell receptor (beta chain) was sequenced during a study of CD4 T cells in relation to SARS-CoV-2 and coronaviruses. For the study at large: TCR beta CDR3s were sequenced after approximately ten-day antigen culture of PBMCs. Negative control cultures got HIV-1 Nef peptides or no peptide. The restricting HLA molecule for shared crossreactive spike epitopes was mapped. General study findings and limits: Samples before the pandemic and after infection were not matched within any donor.

V was clipped by 0 bases and J by 4 bases, with 6 bases between them. From germline, CDR1 is SGHRS and CDR2 YFSETQ. The CDR3 contains 13 residues. As to this clone: The antigen remains undetermined.

CD4+ T cells from unexposed donors were obtained before the COVID-19 pandemic (2011-2018). The cells were cultured for 10 days before CD4+ T cells were isolated. Sequenced by immunoSEQ multiplex PCR; TCRdb stores in-frame clones only, minus some. This table holds 29,000 or so clones, around 79% found once. The TCR was taken from a human donor in good health. Sequencing was performed on CD4+ T cells from PBMCs, cultured in vitro. This sequence joins TRBV5-1 and TRBJ2-3, with D hard to call. Here the CDR3 reads CASSLGGPDTQYF. Written as DNA, the CDR3 is TGCGCCAGCAGCTTGGGGGGTCCAGATACGCAGTATTTT.